This T cell receptor (beta chain) was identified during a study of kidney transplant recipient with SARS-CoV-2 infection. TCRdb passed the reads through MiXCR, listing each CDR3 protein once. This sample has 200,000 to 300,000 distinct CDR3 sequences, with more than 25% found just once. This CDR3 comprises 16 residues. CDR1 GTSNPN and CDR2 SVGIG come from the germline V gene (reference sequence). V lost 5 bases and J lost 4, with 23 bases in between. This clonotype was counted ten times or more. The source was a blood sample, collected at baseline and on roughly day 110 from a kidney transplant recipient. This TCR derives from a male patient between 25 and 39 years old who had COVID-19 and was a kidney transplant recipient. Some T cells may originate from the graft donor. The V gene is TRBV30, the J gene TRBJ1-2; tentatively, D is TRBD1 (5 bases). The CDR3 nucleotides are TGTGCCTGGCAGGGCATGCGTTATAGAAAGACCTATGGCTACACCTTC. It is translated as CAWQGMRYRKTYGYTF. The full variable domain, its missing parts supplied by reference TRBV30 and TRBJ1-2, is SQTIHQWPATLVQPVGSPLSLECTVEGTSNPNLYWYRQAAGRGLQLLFYSVGIGQISSEVPQNLSASRPQDRQFILSSKKLLLSDSGFYLCAWQGMRYRKTYGYTFGSGTRLTVV.